This TCR beta chain was recovered during a study of T cells after yellow fever vaccination. Study findings and constraints: Peaking faster, on day 5 versus 15, the secondary response was nonetheless weaker.

CDR1 and CDR2 from the germline V gene are SGHNT and YYREEE (reference sequence). This CDR3 has 13 amino acids. V was trimmed by 1 base and J by 5 bases, leaving 9 bases between them. Only a few counts were recorded for this clonotype. No antigen is known for it. TCRdb re-called the 5' RACE reads with MiXCR, one entry per CDR3 protein. The sample contains some 250,000 distinct CDR3 sequences, less than 8.5% of which appear only once. J is TRBJ1-1 and V is TRBV5-4, with D uncertain. This TCR was recovered from a man between 25 and 39 years old who received the YFV17D yellow fever vaccine. The sample was CD4+ T cells sorted from PBMCs, taken 15 days after the yellow fever booster vaccination. CDR3 DNA: TGTGCCAGCAGCTTGACCCGGGAAACTGAAGCTTTCTTT. Amino acids: CASSLTRETEAFF.